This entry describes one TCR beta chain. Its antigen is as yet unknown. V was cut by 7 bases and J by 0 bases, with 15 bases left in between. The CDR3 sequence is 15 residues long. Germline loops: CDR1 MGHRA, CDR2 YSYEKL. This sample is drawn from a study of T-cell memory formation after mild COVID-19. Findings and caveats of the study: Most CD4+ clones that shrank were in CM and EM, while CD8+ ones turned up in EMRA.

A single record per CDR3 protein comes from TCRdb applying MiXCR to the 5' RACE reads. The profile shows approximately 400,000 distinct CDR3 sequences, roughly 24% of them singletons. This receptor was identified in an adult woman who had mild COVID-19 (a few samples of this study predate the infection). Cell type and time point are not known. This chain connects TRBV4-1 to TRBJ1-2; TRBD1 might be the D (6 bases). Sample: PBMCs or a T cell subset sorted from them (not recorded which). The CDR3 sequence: CASTLVEGANYGYTF. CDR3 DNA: TGCGCCAGCACCTTGGTGGAGGGGGCTAACTATGGCTACACCTTC.